These T cell receptor beta chains were read from a single sample in a study of blood T cell repertoires in COVID-19. Some clones are missing from TCRdb's copy, which holds only in-frame ones; the method was immunoSEQ multiplex PCR. The sample holds approximately 210,000 clones, 84% seen once. Specimen: peripheral blood. The receptors were gathered from a woman between 50 and 59 years old with active or convalescent COVID-19. Both conserved end residues are part of each CDR3. Fields, in order: V gene, clone size, J gene, CDR3 protein. Rows may omit the clone size; those that give it use once, few, many or a size class.

v_call: TRBV6-5; clone_size: -; j_call: TRBJ1-5; cdr3_aa: CASTPDSNSNQPQHF
v_call: TRBV5-6; clone_size: -; j_call: TRBJ1-2; cdr3_aa: CASSYLGGASGGYTF
v_call: TRBV5-1; clone_size: -; j_call: TRBJ2-7; cdr3_aa: CASSSTTSGGMYEQYF
v_call: TRBV2; clone_size: -; j_call: TRBJ1-3; cdr3_aa: CASSLGGASGNTIYF
v_call: TRBV6-4; clone_size: -; j_call: TRBJ1-5; cdr3_aa: CASSVSGEGQPQHF
v_call: TRBV6-5; clone_size: -; j_call: TRBJ1-2; cdr3_aa: CASSYRGYGYTF
v_call: TRBV5-6; clone_size: -; j_call: TRBJ2-1; cdr3_aa: CASSSLREYYNEQFF
v_call: TRBV7-2; clone_size: -; j_call: TRBJ1-2; cdr3_aa: CAEMRDSLTLNYGYTF
v_call: TRBV3-1/TRBV3-2; clone_size: -; j_call: TRBJ1-5; cdr3_aa: CASSQAAGGGSQPQHF
v_call: TRBV24-1; clone_size: -; j_call: TRBJ1-2; cdr3_aa: CATSDSGQGGRGYTF
v_call: TRBV7-6; clone_size: -; j_call: TRBJ1-6; cdr3_aa: CASSLSGISYNSPLHF
v_call: TRBV3-1/TRBV3-2; clone_size: once; j_call: TRBJ2-3; cdr3_aa: CASSPSLTSGSTGTDTQYF
v_call: TRBV21-1; clone_size: -; j_call: TRBJ1-6; cdr3_aa: CASSAQGRDSPLHF
v_call: TRBV5-6; clone_size: -; j_call: TRBJ1-4; cdr3_aa: CASSWWGLANEKLFF
v_call: TRBV11-2; clone_size: many; j_call: TRBJ2-2; cdr3_aa: CASSPDSNTGELFF
v_call: TRBV7-8; clone_size: -; j_call: TRBJ2-2; cdr3_aa: CASSSKLAGVIGELFF
v_call: TRBV5-4; clone_size: -; j_call: TRBJ1-1; cdr3_aa: CASRPNRGRLNTEAFF
v_call: TRBV5-1; clone_size: -; j_call: TRBJ2-5; cdr3_aa: CASSSRTEETQYF
v_call: TRBV28; clone_size: -; j_call: TRBJ1-2; cdr3_aa: CASSLNRVGGYTF
v_call: TRBV19; clone_size: -; j_call: TRBJ2-7; cdr3_aa: CASLDRATYEQYF
v_call: TRBV28; clone_size: few; j_call: TRBJ1-4; cdr3_aa: CASSFPPHAGLGEKLFF
v_call: TRBV10-3; clone_size: -; j_call: TRBJ1-6; cdr3_aa: CATRGTGENSPLHF